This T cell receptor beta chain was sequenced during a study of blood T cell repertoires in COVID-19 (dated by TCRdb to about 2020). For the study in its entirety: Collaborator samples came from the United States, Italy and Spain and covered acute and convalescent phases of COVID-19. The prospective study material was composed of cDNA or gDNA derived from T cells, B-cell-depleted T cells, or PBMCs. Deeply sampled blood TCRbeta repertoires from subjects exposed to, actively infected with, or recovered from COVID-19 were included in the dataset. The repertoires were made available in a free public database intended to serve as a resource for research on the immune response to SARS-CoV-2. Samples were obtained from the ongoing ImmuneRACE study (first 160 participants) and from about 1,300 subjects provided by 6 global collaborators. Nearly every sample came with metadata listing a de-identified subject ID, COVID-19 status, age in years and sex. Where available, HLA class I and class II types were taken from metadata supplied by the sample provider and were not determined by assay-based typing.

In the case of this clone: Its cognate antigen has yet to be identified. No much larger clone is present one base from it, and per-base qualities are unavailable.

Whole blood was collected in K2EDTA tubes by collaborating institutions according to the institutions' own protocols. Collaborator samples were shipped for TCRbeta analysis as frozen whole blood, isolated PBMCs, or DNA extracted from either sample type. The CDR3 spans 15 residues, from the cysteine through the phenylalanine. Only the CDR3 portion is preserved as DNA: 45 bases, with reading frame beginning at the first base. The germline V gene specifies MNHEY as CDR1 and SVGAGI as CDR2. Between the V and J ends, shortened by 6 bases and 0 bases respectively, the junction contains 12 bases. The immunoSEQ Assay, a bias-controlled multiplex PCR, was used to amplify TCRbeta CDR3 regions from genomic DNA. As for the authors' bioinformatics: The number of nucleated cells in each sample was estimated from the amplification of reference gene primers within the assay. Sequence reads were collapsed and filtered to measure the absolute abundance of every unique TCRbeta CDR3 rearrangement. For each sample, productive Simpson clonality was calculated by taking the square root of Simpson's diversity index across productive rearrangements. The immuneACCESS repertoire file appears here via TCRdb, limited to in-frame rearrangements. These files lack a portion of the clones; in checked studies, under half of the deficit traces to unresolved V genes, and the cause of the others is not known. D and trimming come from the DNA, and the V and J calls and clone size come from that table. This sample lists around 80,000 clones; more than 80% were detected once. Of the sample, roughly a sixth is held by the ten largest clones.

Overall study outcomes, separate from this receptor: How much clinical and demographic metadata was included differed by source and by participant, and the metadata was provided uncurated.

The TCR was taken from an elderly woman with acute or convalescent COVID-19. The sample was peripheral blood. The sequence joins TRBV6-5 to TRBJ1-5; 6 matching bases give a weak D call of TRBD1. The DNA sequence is TGTGCCAGCAGCCCACAGGGATATAGCAATCAGCCCCAGCATTTT. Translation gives CASSPQGYSNQPQHF.